The rows below give T cell receptor beta chains drawn from one sample of a study of blood T cell repertoires in COVID-19. Here immunoSEQ multiplex PCR was the method, and the copy in TCRdb shows in-frame clones only, minus some. The table records roughly 250,000 clones, 70% to 85% of them present only once. The sequenced sample was peripheral blood. These receptors originate from a woman at least 80 years old with acute or convalescent COVID-19. CDR3s include the opening cysteine and the closing phenylalanine or tryptophan. Fields, in order: clone size, V gene, D gene, CDR3 length, J gene, CDR3 DNA, CDR3 protein. D genes are given only for firm matches. Clone size, where shown, is once, few, many, or a class for clones that have expanded.

size: NA
V: TRBV3-1/TRBV3-2
D: NA
length: 14
J: TRBJ1-5
DNA: TGTGCCAGCAGCCAAGGGCCAGCGACCCAGCCCCAGCATTTT
CDR3: CASSQGPATQPQHF

size: NA
V: TRBV5-4
D: NA
length: 14
J: TRBJ2-2
DNA: TGTGCCAGCAGCTTCTCAGAGAACACCGGGGAGCTGTTTTTT
CDR3: CASSFSENTGELFF

size: NA
V: TRBV6-5
D: TRBD1
length: 14
J: TRBJ1-1
DNA: TGTGCCAGCACCACTACAGGGGGCGGCACTGAAGCTTTCTTT
CDR3: CASTTTGGGTEAFF

size: NA
V: TRBV30
D: NA
length: 13
J: TRBJ1-5
DNA: TGTGCCTGGAGTGTTCGGGGAAATCAGCCCCAGCATTTT
CDR3: CAWSVRGNQPQHF

size: NA
V: TRBV4-3
D: TRBD2
length: 19
J: TRBJ2-1
DNA: TGCGCCAGCAGCCAAGTCCGGGGTAGCGGGAAAAACTCCTACAATGAGCAGTTCTTC
CDR3: CASSQVRGSGKNSYNEQFF

size: NA
V: TRBV7-9
D: NA
length: 14
J: TRBJ1-5
DNA: TGTGCCAGCAGCTTAGAGACGGGAGGGCAGCCCCAGCATTTT
CDR3: CASSLETGGQPQHF

size: once
V: TRBV10-3
D: TRBD2
length: 15
J: TRBJ2-5
DNA: TGTGCCGTACAAGGACTAGCGGGGCTCAAAGAGACCCAGTACTTC
CDR3: CAVQGLAGLKETQYF

size: NA
V: TRBV25-1
D: NA
length: 13
J: TRBJ2-1
DNA: TGTGCCAGCAGCGGGAAGTCCTACAATGAGCAGTTCTTC
CDR3: CASSGKSYNEQFF

size: NA
V: TRBV6-5
D: NA
length: 12
J: TRBJ2-5
DNA: TGTGCCAGCCGTAGGGCGGGGGAGACCCAGTACTTC
CDR3: CASRRAGETQYF

size: NA
V: TRBV7-9
D: TRBD2
length: 16
J: TRBJ2-1
DNA: TGTGCCAGCAGCCCAGGAGGGACTAGCGGGATCTATGAGCAGTTCTTC
CDR3: CASSPGGTSGIYEQFF